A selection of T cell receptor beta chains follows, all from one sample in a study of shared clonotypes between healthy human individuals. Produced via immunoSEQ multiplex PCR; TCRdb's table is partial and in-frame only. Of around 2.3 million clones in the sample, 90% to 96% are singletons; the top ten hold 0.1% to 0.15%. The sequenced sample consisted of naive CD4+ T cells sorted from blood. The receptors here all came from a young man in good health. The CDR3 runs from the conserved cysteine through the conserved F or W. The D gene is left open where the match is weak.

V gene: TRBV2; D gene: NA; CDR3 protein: CASSDGMEAFF
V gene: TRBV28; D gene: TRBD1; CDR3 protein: CASSAQGAMNTEAFF
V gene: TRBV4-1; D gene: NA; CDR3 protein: CASSQAGLNTGELFF
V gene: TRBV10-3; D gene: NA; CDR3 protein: CAISESLGNSYEQYF
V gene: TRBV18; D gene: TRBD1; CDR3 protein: CASSPGTAERNQPQHF
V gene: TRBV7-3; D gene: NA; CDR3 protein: CASSLNAGGDAFF
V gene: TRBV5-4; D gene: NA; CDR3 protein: CASSPDGGYYGYTF
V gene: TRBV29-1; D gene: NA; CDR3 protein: CSASGRGSNQPQHF
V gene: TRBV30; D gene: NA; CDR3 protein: CAWSALGLGSYEQYF
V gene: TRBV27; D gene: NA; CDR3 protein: CASSLRLKTEAFF
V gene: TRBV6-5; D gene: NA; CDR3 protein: CASSQGSGYTF
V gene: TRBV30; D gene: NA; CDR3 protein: CAWRGHLNTGELFF
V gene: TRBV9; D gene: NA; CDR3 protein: CASSVDAGLNTEAFF
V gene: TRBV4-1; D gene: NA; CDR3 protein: CASSQVRDSVSGANVLTF
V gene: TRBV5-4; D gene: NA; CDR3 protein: CASSLALTANTGELFF
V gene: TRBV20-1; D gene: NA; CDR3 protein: CSASLNNEQFF
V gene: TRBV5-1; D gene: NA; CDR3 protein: CASSLAGGASSWETQYF
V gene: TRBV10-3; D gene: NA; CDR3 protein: CAISEVAENTGELFF
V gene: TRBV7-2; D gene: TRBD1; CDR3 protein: CASSPGTGLSYEQYF
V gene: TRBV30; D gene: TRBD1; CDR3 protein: CAWSPGQVFNEKLFF
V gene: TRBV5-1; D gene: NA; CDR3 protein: CASSNGSRSDTQYF
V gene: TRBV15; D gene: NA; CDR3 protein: CATSRHQAAGVTEAFF
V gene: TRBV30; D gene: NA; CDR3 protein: CASTPPQYTDTQYF
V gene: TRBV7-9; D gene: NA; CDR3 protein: CASSLQGSGYTF
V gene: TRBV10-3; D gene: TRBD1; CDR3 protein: CAISGDRYNEQFF
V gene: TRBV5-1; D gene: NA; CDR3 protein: CASSRKTVSGATDTQYF
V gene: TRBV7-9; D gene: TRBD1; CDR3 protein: CASSLAGGENSPLHF
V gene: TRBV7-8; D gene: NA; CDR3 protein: CASSLERDIFYEQYF
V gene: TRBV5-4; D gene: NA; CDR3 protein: CATATTRENEQFF
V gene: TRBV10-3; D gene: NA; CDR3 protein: CAISGQSANTGELFF
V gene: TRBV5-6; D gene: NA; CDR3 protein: CASSISQGPKVYGYTF
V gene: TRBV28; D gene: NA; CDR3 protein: CASINGAGAFF
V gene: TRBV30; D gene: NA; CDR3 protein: CAWSNNYEQYF
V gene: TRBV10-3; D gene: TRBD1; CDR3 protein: CAISVRQGAGELFF
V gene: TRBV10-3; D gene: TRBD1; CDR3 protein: CAISPGGEGYTF
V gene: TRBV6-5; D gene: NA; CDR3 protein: CASSDRRTANYGYTF
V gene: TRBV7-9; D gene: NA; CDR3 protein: CASSPLAGTMGTEAFF
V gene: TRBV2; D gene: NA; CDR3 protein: CASSDWETGELFF
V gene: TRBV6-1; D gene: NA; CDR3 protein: CASSELGGSQPQHF
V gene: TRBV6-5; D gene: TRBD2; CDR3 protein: CASSRFSGGTDTQYF
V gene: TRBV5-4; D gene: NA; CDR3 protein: CASSFAPDADTQYF
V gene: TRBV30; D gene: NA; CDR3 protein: CAWSARDYEQYF
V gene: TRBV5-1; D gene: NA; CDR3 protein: CASSTRQSPEAFF
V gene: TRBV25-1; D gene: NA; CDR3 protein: CASSETREGYGYTF
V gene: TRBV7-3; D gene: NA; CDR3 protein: CASSLTSAGSTDTQYF
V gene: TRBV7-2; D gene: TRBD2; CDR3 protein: CASSPGTSGRADTQYF
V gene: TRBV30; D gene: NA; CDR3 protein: CAWSVNRDTEAFF
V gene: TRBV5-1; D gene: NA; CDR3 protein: CASSLGLVMETQYF
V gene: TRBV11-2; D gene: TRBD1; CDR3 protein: CASSLMGQGSYEQYF
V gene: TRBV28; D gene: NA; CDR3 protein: CASSRVGEGSDEQFF
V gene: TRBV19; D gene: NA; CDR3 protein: CASRKGGTTPYEQYF
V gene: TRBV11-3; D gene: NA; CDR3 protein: CASSPGANTEAFF
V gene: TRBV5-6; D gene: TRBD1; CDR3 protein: CASSVRQGLAEAFF
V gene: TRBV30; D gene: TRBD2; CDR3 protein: CAWSQTSGRGDTQYF